The clone carrying this TCR beta chain was counted between two and nine times. This entry comes from a study of human T cells and chemical hapten exposure. The V end was cut by 4 bases, the J end by 3 bases, with 22 bases between. Germline assignment: CDR1 SGHRS and CDR2 YFSETQ. The CDR3 contains 17 residues. Time point reported: patch test 1, 2 weeks after DPC sensitization. Documented treatment: therapeutic diphenylcyclopropenone sensitization with weekly scalp DPC. One entry per CDR3 protein, called by TCRdb with MiXCR from the RACE reads. The sample contains fewer than 95,000 distinct CDR3 sequences, more than 9% of which appear only once.

This receptor was obtained from a man in his forties or fifties with alopecia areata. Some clones in this sample may be carry-over from other donors' samples. The chain has TRBV5-1 and TRBJ1-1; tentatively, D is TRBD1 (5 bases). The specimen was whole blood, collected in connection with sensitization to the hapten diphenylcyclopropenone (DPC). The CDR3, as DNA: TGCGCCAGCAGCGTATCCGGGACCACCCCAAGTGACACTGAAGCTTTCTTT. It encodes CASSVSGTTPSDTEAFF.